These 19 T cell receptor beta chains were all obtained from the same sample, sequenced in a study of CD8 T cells in ankylosing spondylitis. TCRdb reprocessed the 5' RACE reads with MiXCR, giving one entry per CDR3 protein. The sample carries approximately 140,000 distinct CDR3 sequences, 9.3% recorded once. The source material was blood, either unsorted or a sorted T cell fraction (not recorded which). All receptors derive from a male donor with ankylosing spondylitis or in good health (not recorded which).

The rearrangement joins TRBV28 to TRBJ2-2; D uncertain. There are 15 residues in the CDR3. Trimming took off 3 bases at V and 5 bases at J, with 13 bases between the two ends. CDR1 is MDHEN and CDR2 is SYDVKM in the germline V gene. Here the CDR3 DNA reads TGTGCCAGCAGTTTTCTAGTTCACCATACCGGGGAGCTGTTTTTT. Amino acid sequence: CASSFLVHHTGELFF. The whole variable domain, remainder taken from reference TRBV28 and TRBJ2-2, is DVKVTQSSRYLVKRTGEKVFLECVQDMDHENMFWYRQDPGLGLRLIYFSYDVKMKEKGDIPEGYSVSREKKERFSLILESASTNQTSMYLCASSFLVHHTGELFFGEGSRLTVL.

The rearrangement joins TRBV7-2 to TRBJ2-5; TRBD2 aligns across 13 bases. The V gene's germline CDR1 is SGHTA and CDR2 FQGNSA. The CDR3 consists of 17 residues. The ends lost 3 bases at V and 5 bases at J; junction bases unmatched: 9. The CDR3 spells CASSLTSGRMGVETQYF. The DNA for the CDR3 is TGTGCCAGCAGCTTGACTAGCGGGAGGATGGGGGTGGAGACCCAGTACTTC. Drawing the rest from reference TRBV7-2 and TRBJ2-5, the complete variable domain is GAGVSQSPSNKVTEKGKDVELRCDPISGHTALYWYRQSLGQGLEFLIYFQGNSAPDKSGLPSDRFSAERTGGSVSTLTIQRTQQEDSAVYLCASSLTSGRMGVETQYFGPGTRLLVL.

This clonotype came up many times. The genes are TRBV5-1 and TRBJ2-1; 8 bases map to TRBD2. The CDR3 runs to 15 residues. Germline V gene data show CDR1 as SGHRS and CDR2 as YFSETQ. Trimming removed 4 bases from V and 7 bases from J; junction bases left unmatched: 10. The CDR3 DNA is TGCGCCAGCAGCCGGCCAGCGGGAGACTCGAATGAGCAGTTCTTC. Its protein product is CASSRPAGDSNEQFF.

This clonotype was detected many times. The V gene is TRBV5-5, the J gene TRBJ2-2; a weak D match, TRBD2 (6 bases). The CDR3 totals 16 residues. Per the germline V gene, CDR1 is SGHKS and CDR2 is YYEKEE (reference sequence). V was pared by 6 bases and J by 4 bases, with 19 bases between. CDR3 DNA sequence: TGTGCCAGCATCCCACGACTAGGAGAAACCACCGGGGAGCTGTTTTTT. As protein: CASIPRLGETTGELFF.

This clonotype was observed at least ten times. This sequence joins TRBV5-1 and TRBJ2-1; TRBD2 might be the D (5 bases). The CDR3 loop spans 16 amino acids. CDR1 is SGHRS and CDR2 is YFSETQ in the germline V gene. The germline V and J ends were trimmed by 0 bases and 4 bases, with 14 bases remaining between them. CDR3 in DNA: TGCGCCAGCAGCTTGGCTCGAGCGGCGAGTTACAATGAGCAGTTCTTC. This sequence encodes CASSLARAASYNEQFF.

This clonotype was picked up a small number of times. The genes are TRBV7-8 and TRBJ1-1; TRBD1 might be the D (6 bases). V was clipped by 5 bases and J by 5 bases, with 18 bases between them. CDR3 length: 15 amino acids. CDR1 is SGHVS, CDR2 FQNEAQ, per germline. CDR3 residues: CASSRRTERGTEAFF. CDR3 nucleotide sequence: TGTGCCAGCAGCCGCCGGACAGAAAGGGGGACTGAAGCTTTCTTT.

This clonotype was detected ten times or more. The rearrangement uses TRBV6-2 or TRBV6-3 and TRBJ2-5; possibly TRBD1 or TRBD2 for D (5 bases each). Germline CDR1 MNHEY, CDR2 SVGEGT. The CDR3 runs 17 residues. V was clipped by 0 bases and J by 4 bases, with 18 bases between them. The CDR3 coding sequence is TGTGCCAGCAGTTACTCATCCGCTTTACTAGACAGAGAGACCCAGTACTTC. It translates to CASSYSSALLDRETQYF.

There are many counts of this clonotype. This chain links TRBV9 with TRBJ2-3; 7 bases are a match to TRBD2. The CDR3 is 16 residues long. V shed 0 bases, J shed 2 bases, and the junction held 6 bases outside the gene matches. Germline CDR1 is SGDLS and CDR2 is YYNGEE. The CDR3 coding sequence is TGTGCCAGCAGCGTAGCTGAGGGAGGGACCACAGATACGCAGTATTTT. Translation: CASSVAEGGTTDTQYF.

This clonotype was counted at least ten times. The chain joins TRBV5-1 to TRBJ2-3; D possibly uses TRBD1 or TRBD2 (6 bases each). Per germline, CDR1 SGHRS and CDR2 YFSETQ. Trimming removed 1 base at V and 1 base at J, with 10 bases between. The CDR3 has 15 amino acids. The CDR3 region has the DNA TGCGCCAGCAGCTTGCCGGGGGCTGGCACAGATACGCAGTATTTT. It is translated as CASSLPGAGTDTQYF.

At least ten counts were recorded for this clonotype. The rearrangement joins TRBV20-1 to TRBJ2-1; the D gene could be TRBD1 or TRBD2 (5 bases each). CDR3 length: 13 amino acids. Germline assignment: CDR1 DFQATT and CDR2 SNEGSKA (reference sequence). CDR3 residues: CSVRDEPYNEQFF. The DNA for the CDR3 is TGCAGCGTCCGGGACGAGCCTTACAATGAGCAGTTCTTC.

The gene calls are TRBV29-1 and TRBJ2-3, with TRBD2 identical over 7 bases. The CDR3 length is 15 residues. The V gene end was trimmed by 5 bases and the J gene end by 2 bases; junction bases not matched to a gene: 10. Germline CDR1 is SQVTM and CDR2 is ANQGSEA. CDR3 nucleotide sequence: TGCAGCGTTCAGAAAGCGGGAACATACACAGATACGCAGTATTTT. This codes for CSVQKAGTYTDTQYF.

There are many counts of this clonotype. V is TRBV18 and J is TRBJ2-7; 7 nucleotides align to TRBD2. Unmatched junction bases numbered 3, after V lost 3 bases and J lost 1 base. This CDR3 region has 14 residues. Germline CDR1 KGHSH, CDR2 LQKENI. The CDR3 nucleotides are TGTGCCAGCTCACCGCGGGAGTTATCCTACGAGCAGTACTTC. Residues: CASSPRELSYEQYF.

This clonotype appeared a few times. The chain joins TRBV28 to TRBJ2-7; 7 bases match TRBD1. Germline V gives CDR1 MDHEN, CDR2 SYDVKM. J lost 5 bases, V lost 2 bases, and 9 bases had no gene match. CDR3 size: 15 residues. For the CDR3, the DNA is TGTGCCAGCAGTTTAGCCCCGGGACAGCTCCACGAGCAGTACTTC. It is translated as CASSLAPGQLHEQYF.

This clonotype showed up many times. The chain couples TRBV12-3 or TRBV12-4 to TRBJ2-5; D unresolved. V lost 5 bases and J 3 bases, leaving 16 bases between the germline ends. This CDR3 has 15 amino acids. The CDR3 DNA reads as TGTGCCAGCAGTCAACCTCCGCGTCCCAAAGAGACCCAGTACTTC. Its translation: CASSQPPRPKETQYF.

This clonotype has a count of ten or more. The rearrangement joins TRBV5-1 to TRBJ2-5; TRBD1 or TRBD2 may be the D gene (5 bases each). Germline V gives CDR1 SGHRS, CDR2 YFSETQ. The CDR3 is 13 amino acids. V was cut by 2 bases and J by 5 bases, with 10 bases left in between. In DNA, the CDR3 is TGCGCCAGCAGCTTTTGGGGGTCGGAGACCCAGTACTTC. Amino acids: CASSFWGSETQYF.

This clonotype showed up just a few times. The chain joins TRBV18 to TRBJ1-4; D ambiguous. The CDR3 is 16 amino acids. V lost 2 bases and J 3 bases, leaving 13 bases between the germline ends. Germline V gives CDR1 KGHSH, CDR2 LQKENI. The CDR3 DNA sequence: TGTGCCAGCTCACCAATGTTCGGGTCCCCTAATGAAAAACTGTTTTTT. Translation: CASSPMFGSPNEKLFF.

The V gene is TRBV28, the J gene TRBJ2-2; D uncertain. Germline values: CDR1 MDHEN, CDR2 SYDVKM. The CDR3 is 12 amino acids. V gave up 2 bases and J gave up 6 bases, with 4 bases separating them. The CDR3 sequence: CASSLRAGELFF. In DNA, the CDR3 is TGTGCCAGCAGTTTACGAGCCGGGGAGCTGTTTTTT.

This clonotype was seen at least ten times. The gene calls are TRBV5-1 and TRBJ2-1; D assignment may be TRBD1 or TRBD2 (5 bases each). This CDR3 has 19 residues. Germline CDR1 SGHRS, CDR2 YFSETQ. V lost 0 bases, J lost 0 bases, and 19 bases lay in between. The CDR3 DNA is TGCGCCAGCAGCTTGGTTCCAGGGAGTAGTGGGAGCTCCTACAATGAGCAGTTCTTC. This encodes CASSLVPGSSGSSYNEQFF.

This clonotype was counted many times. The chain links TRBV27 to TRBJ2-1, with 7 positions matching TRBD2. V lost 5 bases and J lost 2; bases outside the gene matches: 6. CDR1 is MNHEY and CDR2 is SMNVEV in the germline V gene (reference sequence). CDR3 length equals 15 residues. The CDR3 protein is CASSPRGIAYNEQFF. The DNA of the CDR3 is TGTGCCAGCAGTCCGCGGGGGATAGCCTACAATGAGCAGTTCTTC.